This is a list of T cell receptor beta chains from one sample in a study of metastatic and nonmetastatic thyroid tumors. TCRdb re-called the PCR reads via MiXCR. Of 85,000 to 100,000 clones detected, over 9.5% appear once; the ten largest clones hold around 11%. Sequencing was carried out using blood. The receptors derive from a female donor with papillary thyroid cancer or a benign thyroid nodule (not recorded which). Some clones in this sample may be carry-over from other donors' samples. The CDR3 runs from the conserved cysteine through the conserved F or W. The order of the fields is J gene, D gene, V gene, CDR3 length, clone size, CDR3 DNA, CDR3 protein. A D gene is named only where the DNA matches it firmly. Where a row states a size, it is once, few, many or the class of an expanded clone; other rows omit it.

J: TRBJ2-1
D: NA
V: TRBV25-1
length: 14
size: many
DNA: TGTGCCAGCAGTGATATAAACCCCTACAATGAGCAGTTCTTC
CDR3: CASSDINPYNEQFF

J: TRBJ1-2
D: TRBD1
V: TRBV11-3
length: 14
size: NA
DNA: TGTGCCGGCAGCTTAGGACAGGGGGACTATGGCTACACCTTC
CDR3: CAGSLGQGDYGYTF

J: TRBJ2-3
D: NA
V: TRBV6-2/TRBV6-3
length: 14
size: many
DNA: TGTGCCAGCAGTTACTCGAGGGGTACAGATACGCAGTATTTT
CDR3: CASSYSRGTDTQYF

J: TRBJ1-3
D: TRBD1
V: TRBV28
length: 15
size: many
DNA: TGTGCCAGCAGTCTGCAGGGGGCGGGGGGAAACACCATATATTTT
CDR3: CASSLQGAGGNTIYF

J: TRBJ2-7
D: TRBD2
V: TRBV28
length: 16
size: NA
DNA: TGTGCCAGTAGTTCCACCGGGACTAGCAGGAGGTACGAGCAGTACTTC
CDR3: CASSSTGTSRRYEQYF

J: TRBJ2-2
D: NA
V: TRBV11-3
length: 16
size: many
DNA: TGTGCCAGCAGCTTAGGACAGACCTTACGGACCGGGGAGCTGTTTTTT
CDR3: CASSLGQTLRTGELFF

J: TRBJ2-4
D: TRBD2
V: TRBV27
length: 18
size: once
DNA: TGTGCCAGCAGCCCCAGACTAGCGGGAGGGCCAAGCAAAAACATTCAGTACTTC
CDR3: CASSPRLAGGPSKNIQYF

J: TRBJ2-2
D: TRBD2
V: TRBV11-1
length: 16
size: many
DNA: TGTGCCAGCAAGCCGAGACTAGCGGGAGGCACCGGGGAGCTGTTTTTT
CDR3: CASKPRLAGGTGELFF

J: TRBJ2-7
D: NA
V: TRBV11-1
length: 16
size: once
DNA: TGTGCCAGCAGCTTAGGCCGGGACGTCTTGTCGAGTTTACAGTACTTC
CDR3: CASSLGRDVLSSLQYF

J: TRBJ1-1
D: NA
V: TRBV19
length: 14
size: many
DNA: TGTGCCAGTGAACAGAGAGGGGTTGGGGCTGAAGCTTTCTTT
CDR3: CASEQRGVGAEAFF

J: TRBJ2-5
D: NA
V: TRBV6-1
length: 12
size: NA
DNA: TGTGCCAGCAGTGGCCAGGGAGAGACCCAGTACTTC
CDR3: CASSGQGETQYF

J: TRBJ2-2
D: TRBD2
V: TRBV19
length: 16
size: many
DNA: TGTGCCAGTAGTCCCGGGACTAGACTGAACACCGGGGAGCTGTTTTTT
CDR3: CASSPGTRLNTGELFF

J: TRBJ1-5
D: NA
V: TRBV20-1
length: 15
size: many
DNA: TGCAGTGCTAGAGGGGGACGGGGGGACAATCAGCCCCAGCATTTT
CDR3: CSARGGRGDNQPQHF

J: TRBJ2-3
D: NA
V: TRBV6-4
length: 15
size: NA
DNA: TGTGCCAGCAGTGACTCGGGGGGCCACACAGATACGCAGTATTTT
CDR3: CASSDSGGHTDTQYF

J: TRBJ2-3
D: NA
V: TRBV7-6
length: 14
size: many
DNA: TGTGCCAGCAGCTTAGCAAGGAAGGGAGATACGCAGTATTTT
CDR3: CASSLARKGDTQYF

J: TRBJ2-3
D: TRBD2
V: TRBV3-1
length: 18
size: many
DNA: TGTGCCAGCGGGGCTAGCGGGTCGCCCCTCCCCATCACAGATACGCAGTATTTT
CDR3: CASGASGSPLPITDTQYF

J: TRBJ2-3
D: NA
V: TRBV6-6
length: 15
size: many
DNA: TGTGCCAGCAGTTACAGGCCAGGGAGCACAGATACGCAGTATTTT
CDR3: CASSYRPGSTDTQYF